This T cell receptor beta chain was identified in a study of T cell responses to AZD1222 COVID-19 vaccine. Germline V gene data show CDR1 as MNHEY and CDR2 as SMNVEV (reference sequence). The CDR3 consists of 15 residues. With 3 bases removed from V and 1 base from J, the gap between germline ends came to 11 bases. Using immunoSEQ multiplex PCR, the repertoire was profiled, and TCRdb retains in-frame clones only, with some absent. This repertoire shows 120,000 to 150,000 clones, 91% found once; its top ten account for about 7.5%. Worth noting for this clone: What it binds is not known.

Study outcomes and limitations: Donors were mostly white British, more females; clonal diversity possibly underestimated. It was only after the peak T cell response that any repertoires were sampled.

The gene calls are TRBV27 and TRBJ2-3; D is undetermined. The source material was peripheral blood, sampled 28 days after the second dose of the MenACWY control vaccine. The receptor comes from an adult who received the MenACWY meningococcal vaccine as a control. This CDR3 reads CASSFVGAGTDTQYF. As DNA, the CDR3 is TGTGCCAGCAGTTTTGTTGGAGCTGGCACAGATACGCAGTATTTT.